This entry is about one T cell receptor (beta chain). TCRdb's copy holds only in-frame clones and misses some; the assay was immunoSEQ multiplex PCR. The sample consists of about 70,000 clones, over 85% of them appearing once. The sample belongs to a study of technical replicates of blood from a handful of donors. This CDR3 is 16 amino acids long. CDR1 is SGDLS and CDR2 is YYNGEE in the germline V gene. V lost 0 bases and J lost 0, with 12 bases in between. Sequencing was performed on T cells isolated from PBMCs. The source is a human donor in good health. The genes are TRBV9 and TRBJ1-2; possibly TRBD1 for D (5 bases). As DNA, the CDR3 is TGTGCCAGCAGCGTAGATAAAGACAGTGCTAACTATGGCTACACCTTC. Protein: CASSVDKDSANYGYTF.